This T cell receptor (beta chain) originates from a study of blood T cell repertoires in COVID-19 (dated by TCRdb to between 2020 and 2021). Study-wide context: The collaborator samples originated in the United States, Italy and Spain and spanned the acute and convalescent phases of COVID-19. The prospective study material was composed of cDNA or gDNA derived from T cells, B-cell-depleted T cells, or PBMCs. Subjects who had been exposed to COVID-19, were actively infected with it, or had recovered from it provided the deeply sampled blood TCRbeta repertoires that made up the dataset. The repertoires were released in a freely available public database meant as a resource for research on the immune response to SARS-CoV-2. The samples were drawn from two sources: the first 160 participants of the ongoing ImmuneRACE study, and some 1,300 subjects contributed by 6 global collaborators. A de-identified subject ID, COVID-19 status, age in years and sex were almost always included in the sample metadata. Where available, HLA class I and class II types were obtained from metadata supplied by the sample provider rather than from assay-based typing. Study-wide conclusions, independent of this receptor: Clinical and demographic metadata were provided uncurated, with the amount varying by source and participant.

TCRbeta CDR3 regions were amplified from genomic DNA by means of the immunoSEQ Assay, a bias-controlled multiplex PCR. The source study handled its data this way. The number of nucleated cells in each sample was estimated by amplification of reference gene primers within the assay. To quantify the absolute abundance of each unique TCRbeta CDR3 rearrangement, sequence reads were collapsed and filtered. For each sample, productive Simpson clonality was calculated as the square root of Simpson's diversity index over productive rearrangements. TCRdb mirrors the immuneACCESS table, restricted to in-frame sequences. Some clones are absent from its copies; in checked studies, under half trace to an unresolved V gene, and the reason for the others is unknown. V and J calls and clone size are copied from that table; D and trimming were computed from the DNA. The sample has 100,000 to 150,000 clones on record, about 85% of them singletons. In total, the top ten clones hold about 6.9% of the sample.

Whole blood was collected in K2EDTA tubes by collaborating institutions according to the institutions' own protocols. For TCRbeta analysis, collaborators shipped samples as frozen whole blood, isolated PBMCs, or DNA extracted from either of those sample types. Comments on this clone: Its antigen is currently not known. It has no much larger one-base neighbor in the sample; base qualities were not kept.

Trimming accounts for 10 bases at V and 6 bases at J, while the number of junction bases matched to no gene is 7. The CDR3 starts with the cysteine, ends with the phenylalanine, and has 14 residues. Kept here is only the CDR3 DNA, which spans 42 bases and is read in frame from base 1. The CDR1 and CDR2 encoded by the germline V gene are SNHLY and FYNNEI. This sequence originates from a man older than 75 with active or convalescent COVID-19. The chain links TRBV2 with TRBJ2-1, with 12 bases aligning to TRBD2. The sample comprised peripheral blood. In nucleotide form, the sequence is TGTGCCAACAGGTGGACTAGCGGGACCAATGAGCAGTTCTTC. The translation is CANRWTSGTNEQFF.